The rows below give T cell receptor beta chains drawn from one sample of a study of T cell responses to AZD1222 COVID-19 vaccine. Sequencing used immunoSEQ multiplex PCR; TCRdb keeps in-frame clones, though not all of them. The sample carries roughly 160,000 clones, approximately 88% recorded once. The material was peripheral blood, obtained 28 days after the second AZD1222 dose. Receptors originate from an adult who received the AZD1222 COVID-19 vaccine. Each CDR3 is given with its conserved first and last residue. The size of a clone is reported for some rows only, either as once, few or many, or as a class for expanded clones.

v_gene: TRBV2; abundance: NA; j_gene: TRBJ2-3; CDR3aa: CASSEQRLGTDTQYF
v_gene: TRBV27; abundance: NA; j_gene: TRBJ2-2; CDR3aa: CASSLYWDGTGELFF
v_gene: TRBV6-1; abundance: few; j_gene: TRBJ2-1; CDR3aa: CASSDPGGGAGNEQFF
v_gene: TRBV2; abundance: NA; j_gene: TRBJ1-2; CDR3aa: CASSRDRDYGYTF
v_gene: TRBV10-3; abundance: NA; j_gene: TRBJ1-2; CDR3aa: CAISESGEGSYGYTF
v_gene: TRBV6-5; abundance: NA; j_gene: TRBJ2-1; CDR3aa: CASSYPRGSYNEQFF
v_gene: TRBV3-1/TRBV3-2; abundance: NA; j_gene: TRBJ1-4; CDR3aa: CASSQEKPGFGEKLFF
v_gene: TRBV12-3/TRBV12-4; abundance: NA; j_gene: TRBJ1-1; CDR3aa: CASTGTFQEAFF
v_gene: TRBV11-2; abundance: once; j_gene: TRBJ2-2; CDR3aa: CASSLVGPGGELFF
v_gene: TRBV27; abundance: NA; j_gene: TRBJ2-2; CDR3aa: CASRLRDRGYTGELFF
v_gene: TRBV19; abundance: NA; j_gene: TRBJ1-1; CDR3aa: CASSPPTGLNTEAFF
v_gene: TRBV7-9; abundance: few; j_gene: TRBJ1-1; CDR3aa: CASSLDMNTEAFF
v_gene: TRBV11-3; abundance: NA; j_gene: TRBJ1-1; CDR3aa: CASSLGANTEAFF
v_gene: TRBV3-1/TRBV3-2; abundance: NA; j_gene: TRBJ2-7; CDR3aa: CASSQDFAGGLLSSTYEQYF
v_gene: TRBV2; abundance: NA; j_gene: TRBJ1-2; CDR3aa: CASSEGESGYTF
v_gene: TRBV15; abundance: NA; j_gene: TRBJ2-7; CDR3aa: CATSREGTGYTYEQYF
v_gene: TRBV4-2; abundance: NA; j_gene: TRBJ1-1; CDR3aa: CASSQARDSLWDTEAFF
v_gene: TRBV10-3; abundance: few; j_gene: TRBJ1-4; CDR3aa: CAISDMLLDRRILPEANEKLFF
v_gene: TRBV5-8; abundance: NA; j_gene: TRBJ2-1; CDR3aa: CASSLVGFPEEQFF
v_gene: TRBV9; abundance: NA; j_gene: TRBJ2-5; CDR3aa: CASSSTPRGNQETQYF
v_gene: TRBV6-5; abundance: few; j_gene: TRBJ2-2; CDR3aa: CASRPGTDNTGELFF
v_gene: TRBV19; abundance: NA; j_gene: TRBJ1-2; CDR3aa: CASSTTSGGYTF
v_gene: TRBV7-9; abundance: NA; j_gene: TRBJ1-4; CDR3aa: CASSPRDRGATNEKLFF
v_gene: TRBV15; abundance: NA; j_gene: TRBJ2-1; CDR3aa: CATSPLGGESNEQFF
v_gene: TRBV5-5; abundance: few; j_gene: TRBJ1-3; CDR3aa: CASSFNGRASGNTIYF
v_gene: TRBV7-8; abundance: NA; j_gene: TRBJ2-1; CDR3aa: CASSLVKADEQFF
v_gene: TRBV10-3; abundance: NA; j_gene: TRBJ1-1; CDR3aa: CAISLLGDTEAFF